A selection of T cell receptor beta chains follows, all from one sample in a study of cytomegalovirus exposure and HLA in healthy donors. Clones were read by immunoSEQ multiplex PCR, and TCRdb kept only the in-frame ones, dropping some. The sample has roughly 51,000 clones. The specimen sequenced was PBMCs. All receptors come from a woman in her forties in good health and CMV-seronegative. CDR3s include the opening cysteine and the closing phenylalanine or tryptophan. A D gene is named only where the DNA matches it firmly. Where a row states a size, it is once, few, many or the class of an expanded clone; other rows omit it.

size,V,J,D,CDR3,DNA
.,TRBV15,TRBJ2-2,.,CATSEKIGPLNTGELFF,TGTGCCACCAGCGAGAAGATTGGGCCGTTGAACACCGGGGAGCTGTTTTTT
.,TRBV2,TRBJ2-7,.,CASSDFVERNYEQYF,TGTGCCAGCAGTGACTTTGTAGAGAGAAACTACGAGCAGTACTTC
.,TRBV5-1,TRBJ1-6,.,CASSLAGFGRGDSPLHF,TGCGCCAGCAGCTTGGCCGGGTTCGGCAGGGGTGATTCACCCCTCCACTTT
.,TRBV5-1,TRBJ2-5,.,CASSLGGRGQETQYF,TGCGCCAGCAGCTTGGGAGGTAGGGGTCAAGAGACCCAGTACTTC
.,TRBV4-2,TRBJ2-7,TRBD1,CASSQEVDTGTGGRYEQYF,TGTGCCAGCAGCCAAGAGGTTGACACCGGGACAGGGGGCAGGTACGAGCAGTACTTC
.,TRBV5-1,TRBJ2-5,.,CASSLALQETQYF,TGCGCCAGCAGCTTGGCCCTACAAGAGACCCAGTACTTC
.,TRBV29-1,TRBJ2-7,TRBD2,CSVIDQTSEYAYEQYF,TGCAGCGTCATAGACCAGACTAGCGAGTACGCCTACGAGCAGTACTTC
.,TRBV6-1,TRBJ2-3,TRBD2,CASSEDPILAGGTDTQYF,TGTGCCAGCAGTGAAGATCCCATCTTGGCGGGGGGCACAGATACGCAGTATTTT
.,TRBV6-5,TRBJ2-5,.,CASSTAGAPETQYF,TGTGCCAGCAGTACCGCGGGGGCACCAGAGACCCAGTACTTC
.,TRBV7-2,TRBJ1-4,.,CASSLLGGGTNEKLFF,TGTGCCAGCAGCTTATTGGGGGGAGGAACTAATGAAAAACTGTTTTTT
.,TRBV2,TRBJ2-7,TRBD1,CASSDDLRDRAAHEQYF,TGTGCCAGCAGTGACGACCTCCGGGACAGGGCCGCTCACGAGCAGTACTTC
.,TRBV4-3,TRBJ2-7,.,CASSPSWPRSEQYF,TGCGCCAGCAGCCCCTCCTGGCCCCGTTCGGAGCAGTACTTC
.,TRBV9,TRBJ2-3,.,CASSTWTSTDTQYF,TGTGCCAGCAGCACCTGGACATCCACAGATACGCAGTATTTT
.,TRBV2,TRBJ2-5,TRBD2,CASRGLAGAETQYF,TGTGCCAGCAGAGGACTAGCGGGAGCGGAGACCCAGTACTTC
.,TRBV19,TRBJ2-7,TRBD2,CASSSTSGGAYEQYF,TGTGCCAGTAGTTCAACTAGCGGGGGGGCTTACGAGCAGTACTTC
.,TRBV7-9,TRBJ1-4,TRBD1,CASSRLHRGTNEKLFF,TGTGCCAGCAGCCGCCTACACAGGGGTACTAATGAAAAACTGTTTTTT
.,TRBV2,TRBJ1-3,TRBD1,CASTPGQGGISVSGNTIYF,TGTGCCAGCACCCCTGGGCAGGGGGGCATATCAGTCTCTGGAAACACCATATATTTT
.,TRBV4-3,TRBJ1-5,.,CASSPGYPDRTEPQHF,TGCGCCAGCAGCCCAGGATATCCCGACAGGACGGAACCCCAGCATTTT
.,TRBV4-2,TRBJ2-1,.,CASSRQSGSGGDEQFF,TGTGCCAGCAGCCGCCAGAGTGGTAGCGGAGGCGATGAGCAGTTCTTC
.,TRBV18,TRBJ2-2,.,CASSLTGTPTGELFF,TGTGCCAGCTCACTAACCGGGACACCTACCGGGGAGCTGTTTTTT
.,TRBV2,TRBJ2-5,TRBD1,CASRDRGTQYF,TGTGCCAGCAGGGACAGGGGGACCCAGTACTTC
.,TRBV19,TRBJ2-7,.,CASSYTQGGEQYF,TGTGCCAGTAGTTACACACAGGGTGGCGAGCAGTACTTC
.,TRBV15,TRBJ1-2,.,CATSRDTSDSKGYGYTF,TGTGCCACCAGCAGAGACACCTCGGACAGTAAAGGCTATGGCTACACCTTC
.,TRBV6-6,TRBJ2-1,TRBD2,CASRGLTSGFYNEQFF,TGTGCCAGCAGGGGCCTTACTAGCGGATTCTACAATGAGCAGTTCTTC
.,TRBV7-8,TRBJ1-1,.,CASSPARGLNTEAFF,TGTGCCAGCAGTCCCGCGCGGGGCCTGAACACTGAAGCTTTCTTT
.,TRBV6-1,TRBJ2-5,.,CASNFAMEGIETQYF,TGTGCCAGCAATTTTGCCATGGAGGGTATTGAGACCCAGTACTTC
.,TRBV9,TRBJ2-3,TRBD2,CASSVVGSGGVRRDTQYF,TGTGCCAGCAGCGTAGTCGGTAGCGGGGGGGTCCGAAGAGATACGCAGTATTTT
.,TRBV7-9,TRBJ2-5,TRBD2,CASSLSGLAGGRRGTQYF,TGTGCCAGCAGCTTATCGGGACTAGCGGGGGGCCGGCGGGGGACCCAGTACTTC
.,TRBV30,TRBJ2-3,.,CAWSVGPDTQYF,TGTGCCTGGAGTGTTGGGCCAGATACGCAGTATTTT
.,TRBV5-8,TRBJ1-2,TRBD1,CASSSLQGPGPAYGYTF,TGTGCCAGCAGCTCTCTACAGGGGCCCGGTCCCGCGTATGGCTACACCTTC
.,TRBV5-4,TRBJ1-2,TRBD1,CASSWGKGTGGAGYGYTF,TGTGCCAGCAGCTGGGGAAAAGGGACAGGGGGCGCTGGCTATGGCTACACCTTC
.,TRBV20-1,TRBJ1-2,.,CSARDRSGYTF,TGCAGTGCTAGAGATAGGAGTGGCTACACCTTC
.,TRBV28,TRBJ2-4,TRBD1,CASSSFRGQLAKNIQYF,TGTGCCAGCAGTTCCTTTCGGGGACAGCTAGCCAAAAACATTCAGTACTTC
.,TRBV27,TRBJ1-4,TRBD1,CASRPQGVEKLFF,TGTGCCAGCAGGCCACAGGGGGTCGAAAAACTGTTTTTT
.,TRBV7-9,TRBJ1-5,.,CASSPQGSSNQPQHF,TGTGCCAGCAGCCCGCAGGGGTCTAGCAATCAGCCCCAGCATTTT
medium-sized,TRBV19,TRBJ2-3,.,CASSGRGSTDTQYF,TGTGCCAGTAGTGGTCGGGGTAGCACAGATACGCAGTATTTT
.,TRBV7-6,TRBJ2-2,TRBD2,CASSSFSPPSGAGELFF,TGTGCCAGCAGCTCCTTTTCCCCACCTAGCGGTGCCGGGGAGCTGTTTTTT
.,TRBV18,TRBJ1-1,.,CASSRLTIMNTEAFF,TGTGCCAGCTCACGTCTCACAATTATGAACACTGAAGCTTTCTTT
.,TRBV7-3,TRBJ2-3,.,CASSLNGNTDTQYF,TGTGCCAGCAGCTTAAACGGTAACACAGATACGCAGTATTTT
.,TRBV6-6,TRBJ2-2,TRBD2,CASRLTSGGNTGELFF,TGTGCCAGCAGATTAACTAGCGGGGGGAACACCGGGGAGCTGTTTTTT
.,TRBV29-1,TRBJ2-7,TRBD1,CSVEGGTGASYEQYF,TGCAGCGTTGAAGGAGGGACAGGGGCGTCCTACGAGCAGTACTTC
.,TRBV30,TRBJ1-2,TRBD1,CAWSKAGTGGYGYTF,TGTGCCTGGAGTAAGGCTGGGACAGGGGGCTATGGCTACACCTTC
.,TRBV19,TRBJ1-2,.,CASSMTDYGYTF,TGTGCCAGTAGTATGACAGACTATGGCTACACCTTC
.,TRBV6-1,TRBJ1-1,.,CASSAGPRVRNTEAFF,TGTGCCAGCAGTGCAGGCCCCAGGGTAAGGAACACTGAAGCTTTCTTT
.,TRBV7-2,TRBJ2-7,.,CASSLDAGPAYEQYF,TGTGCCAGCAGCTTAGATGCAGGGCCGGCCTACGAGCAGTACTTC
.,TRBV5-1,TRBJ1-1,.,CASSPRQNTEAFF,TGCGCCAGCAGCCCCCGACAGAACACTGAAGCTTTCTTT
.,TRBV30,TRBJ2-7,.,CAWRAGGVTYEQYF,TGTGCCTGGAGGGCCGGCGGCGTTACCTACGAGCAGTACTTC
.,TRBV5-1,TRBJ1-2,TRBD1,CASSLDGTGYGYTF,TGCGCCAGCAGCCTGGATGGGACAGGCTATGGCTACACCTTC
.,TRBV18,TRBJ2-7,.,CASSLTGGTNTYEQYF,TGTGCCAGCTCACTAACCGGGGGGACAAATACCTACGAGCAGTACTTC
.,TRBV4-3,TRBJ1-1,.,CASSQGGRNTEAFF,TGCGCCAGCAGCCAAGGAGGCAGGAACACTGAAGCTTTCTTT
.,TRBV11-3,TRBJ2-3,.,CASSSLYSSLSTDTQYF,TGTGCCAGCAGCTCCCTGTACTCTAGCCTGAGCACAGATACGCAGTATTTT
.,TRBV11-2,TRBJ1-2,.,CASSLYGGAGYTF,TGTGCCAGCAGCTTATATGGGGGCGCTGGCTACACCTTC